This T cell receptor (beta chain) was obtained from a study of cytomegalovirus exposure and HLA in healthy donors. Notes on the study in general: Evidence from a later analysis indicated that most CMV-associated TCR beta chains looked HLA-restricted. The study reported that TCR beta sequences accurately predicted HLA-A and HLA-B alleles in most subjects. About 87% or about 30% of the time was how often most TCR beta V segments were productive, according to an earlier analysis.

Germline CDR1 and CDR2: LNHDA and SQIVND (reference sequence). The CDR3 spans 13 residues. Trimming at V came to 8 bases and at J to 7 bases, leaving 7 bases not matched to a gene. Only a few counts were recorded for this clone. Its target is unknown. Both 60 Vbeta primers and 13 Jbeta primers went into the PCR. Generated by immunoSEQ multiplex PCR, the TCRdb table keeps only in-frame clones and is missing some. The sample holds more than 150,000 clones, about 79% seen once. The chain carries TRBV19 and TRBJ2-5, with 10 bases that match TRBD1. The receptor was isolated from a man between 18 and 29 years old in good health and CMV-seronegative. Material: PBMCs. CDR3: CASGRTGGWTQYF. The CDR3 region has the DNA TGTGCCAGTGGGCGGACAGGGGGGTGGACCCAGTACTTC.